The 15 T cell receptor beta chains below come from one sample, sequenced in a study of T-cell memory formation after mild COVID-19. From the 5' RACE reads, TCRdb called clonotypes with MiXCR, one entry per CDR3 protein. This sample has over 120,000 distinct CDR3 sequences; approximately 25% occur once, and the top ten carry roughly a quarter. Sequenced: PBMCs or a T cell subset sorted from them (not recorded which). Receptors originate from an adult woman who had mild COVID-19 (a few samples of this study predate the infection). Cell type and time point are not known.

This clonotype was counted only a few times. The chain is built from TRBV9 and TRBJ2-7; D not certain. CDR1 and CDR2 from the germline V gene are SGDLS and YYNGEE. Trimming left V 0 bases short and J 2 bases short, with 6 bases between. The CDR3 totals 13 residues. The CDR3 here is CASSVASAYEQYF. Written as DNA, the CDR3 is TGTGCCAGCAGCGTAGCTTCTGCCTACGAGCAGTACTTC. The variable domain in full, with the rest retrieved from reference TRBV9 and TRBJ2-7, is DSGVTQTPKHLITATGQRVTLRCSPRSGDLSVYWYQQSLDQGLQFLIQYYNGEERAKGNILERFSAQQFPDLHSELNLSSLELGDSALYFCASSVASAYEQYFGPGTRLTVT.

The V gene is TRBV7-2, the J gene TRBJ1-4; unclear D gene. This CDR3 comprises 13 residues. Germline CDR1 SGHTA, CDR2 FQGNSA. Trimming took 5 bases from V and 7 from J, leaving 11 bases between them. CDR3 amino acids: CASSGESGEKLFF. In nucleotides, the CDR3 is TGTGCCAGCAGCGGGGAATCGGGTGAAAAACTGTTTTTT.

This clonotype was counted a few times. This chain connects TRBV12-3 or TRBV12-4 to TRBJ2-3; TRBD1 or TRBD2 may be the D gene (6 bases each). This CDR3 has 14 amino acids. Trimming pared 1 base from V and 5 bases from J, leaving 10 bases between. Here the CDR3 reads CASSLDREEDTQYF. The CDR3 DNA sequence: TGTGCCAGCAGTTTAGACAGGGAGGAAGATACGCAGTATTTT.

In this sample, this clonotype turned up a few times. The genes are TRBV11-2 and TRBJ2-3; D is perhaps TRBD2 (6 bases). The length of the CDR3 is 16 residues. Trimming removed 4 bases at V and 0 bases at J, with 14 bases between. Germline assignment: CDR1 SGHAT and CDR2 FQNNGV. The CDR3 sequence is CASSSKRVASTDTQYF. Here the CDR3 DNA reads TGTGCCAGCAGCTCTAAGCGGGTGGCTAGCACAGATACGCAGTATTTT.

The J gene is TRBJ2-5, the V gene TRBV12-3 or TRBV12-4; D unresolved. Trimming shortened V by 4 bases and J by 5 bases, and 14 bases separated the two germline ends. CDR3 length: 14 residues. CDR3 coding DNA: TGTGCCAGCAGTTGGACCGTTGTCCGGGAGACCCAGTACTTC. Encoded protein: CASSWTVVRETQYF.

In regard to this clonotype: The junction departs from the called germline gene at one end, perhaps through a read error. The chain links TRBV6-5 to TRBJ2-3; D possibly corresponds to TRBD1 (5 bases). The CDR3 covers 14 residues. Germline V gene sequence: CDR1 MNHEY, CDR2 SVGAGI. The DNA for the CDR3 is TGTGCCAGCAGTGCAAGACAGCACACAGATACGAAGTATTTT. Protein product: CASSARQHTDTKYF.

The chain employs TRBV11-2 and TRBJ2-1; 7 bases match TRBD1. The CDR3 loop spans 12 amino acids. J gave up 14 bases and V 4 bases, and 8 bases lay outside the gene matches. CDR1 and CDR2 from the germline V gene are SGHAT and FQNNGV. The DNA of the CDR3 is TGTGCCAGCAGCTACTCGACAGGGTCGGAGTTCTTC. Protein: CASSYSTGSEFF.

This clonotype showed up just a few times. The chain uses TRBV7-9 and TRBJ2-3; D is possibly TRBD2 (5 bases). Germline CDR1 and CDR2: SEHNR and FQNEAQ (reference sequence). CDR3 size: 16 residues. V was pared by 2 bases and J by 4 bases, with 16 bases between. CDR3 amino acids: CASSLPADPMADTQYF. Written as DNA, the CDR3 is TGTGCCAGCAGCTTACCAGCGGATCCCATGGCAGATACGCAGTATTTT.

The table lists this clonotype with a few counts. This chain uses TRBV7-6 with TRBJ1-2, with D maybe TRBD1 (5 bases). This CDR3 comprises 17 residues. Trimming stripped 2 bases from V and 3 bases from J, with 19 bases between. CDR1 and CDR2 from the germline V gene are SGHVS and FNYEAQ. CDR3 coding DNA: TGTGCCAGCAGCTTAACCCCCTCGTGGGGGTCCGACTATGGCTACACCTTC. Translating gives CASSLTPSWGSDYGYTF.

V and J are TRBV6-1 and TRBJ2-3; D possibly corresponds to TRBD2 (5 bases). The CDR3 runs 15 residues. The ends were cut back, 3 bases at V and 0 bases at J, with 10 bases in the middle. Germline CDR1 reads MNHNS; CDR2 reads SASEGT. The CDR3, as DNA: TGTGCCAGCAGTGAGGGGAGCAGTAGCACAGATACGCAGTATTTT. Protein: CASSEGSSSTDTQYF.

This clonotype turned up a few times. CDR3 in amino acids: CASSPGLPYEQYF. The DNA for the CDR3 is TGTGCCAGCAGCCCTGGGCTACCCTACGAGCAGTACTTC. The chain links TRBV9 to TRBJ2-7; D uncertain. In germline, CDR1 is SGDLS, CDR2 YYNGEE. V was shortened by 4 bases and J by 2 bases, with 10 bases between the two germline ends. There are 13 residues in the CDR3.

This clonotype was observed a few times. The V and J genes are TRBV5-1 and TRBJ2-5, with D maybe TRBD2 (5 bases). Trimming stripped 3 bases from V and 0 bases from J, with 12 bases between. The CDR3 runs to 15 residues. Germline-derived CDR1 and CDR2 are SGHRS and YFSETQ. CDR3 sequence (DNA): TGCGCCAGCAGCTCGGGAAATATGTACCAAGAGACCCAGTACTTC. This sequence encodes CASSSGNMYQETQYF.

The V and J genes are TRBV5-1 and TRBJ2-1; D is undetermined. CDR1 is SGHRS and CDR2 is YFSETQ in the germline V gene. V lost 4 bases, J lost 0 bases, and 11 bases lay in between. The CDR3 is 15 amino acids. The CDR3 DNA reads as TGCGCCAGCAGCCCCTTAATAAACTCCTACAATGAGCAGTTCTTC. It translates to CASSPLINSYNEQFF.

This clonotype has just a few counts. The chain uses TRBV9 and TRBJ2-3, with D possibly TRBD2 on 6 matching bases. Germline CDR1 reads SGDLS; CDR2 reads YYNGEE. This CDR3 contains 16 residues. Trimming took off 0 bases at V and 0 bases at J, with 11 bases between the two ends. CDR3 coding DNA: TGTGCCAGCAGCGTAGCTCGGCGGGGCAGCACAGATACGCAGTATTTT. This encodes CASSVARRGSTDTQYF.

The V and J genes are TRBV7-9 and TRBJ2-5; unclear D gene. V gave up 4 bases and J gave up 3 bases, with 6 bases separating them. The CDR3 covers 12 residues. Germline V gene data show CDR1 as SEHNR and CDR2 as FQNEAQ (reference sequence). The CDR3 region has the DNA TGTGCCAGCAGCTCCGCGGAAGAGACCCAGTACTTC. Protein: CASSSAEETQYF.